In its sample, the clone carrying this T cell receptor (beta chain) was seen once. Germline loops: CDR1 MGHRA, CDR2 YSYEKL. V trimming: 0 bases; J trimming: 0 bases; junction bases outside the gene matches: 8. This CDR3 region has 18 residues. These data are taken from a study of blood T cell repertoires in COVID-19. Clones were read by immunoSEQ multiplex PCR, and TCRdb kept only the in-frame ones, dropping some. The sample shows approximately 360,000 clones, 90% of them seen only once. V is TRBV4-1 and J is TRBJ2-1, with 7 nucleotides matching TRBD2. The receptor comes from a man between 18 and 35 years old with active or convalescent COVID-19. The sample taken for sequencing was peripheral blood. CDR3 protein: CASSQDGAGASSYNEQFF. The CDR3 DNA reads TGCGCCAGCAGCCAAGATGGGGCGGGAGCCTCCTCCTACAATGAGCAGTTCTTC.